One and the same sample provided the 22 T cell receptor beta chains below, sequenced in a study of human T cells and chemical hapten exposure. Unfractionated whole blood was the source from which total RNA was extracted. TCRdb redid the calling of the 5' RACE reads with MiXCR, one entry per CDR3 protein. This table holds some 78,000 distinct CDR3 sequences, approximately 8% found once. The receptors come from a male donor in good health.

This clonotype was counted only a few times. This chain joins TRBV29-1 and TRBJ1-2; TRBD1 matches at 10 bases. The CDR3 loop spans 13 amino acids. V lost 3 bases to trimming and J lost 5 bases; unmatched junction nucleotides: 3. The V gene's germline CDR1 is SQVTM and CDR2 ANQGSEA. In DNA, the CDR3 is TGCAGCGTTGAGGGACAGGGGACTTATGGCTACACCTTC. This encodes CSVEGQGTYGYTF.

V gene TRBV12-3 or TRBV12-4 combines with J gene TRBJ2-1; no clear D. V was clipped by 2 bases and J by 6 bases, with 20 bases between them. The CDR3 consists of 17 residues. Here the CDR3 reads CASSLFAPSGSGNEQFF. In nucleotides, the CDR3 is TGTGCCAGCAGTTTATTTGCCCCTTCTGGGTCTGGCAATGAGCAGTTCTTC.

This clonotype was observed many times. The CDR3 loop is CASRPLTGIMEAFF. CDR3 bases: TGTGCCAGCAGACCTTTGACAGGGATAATGGAGGCTTTCTTT. This sequence joins TRBV12-3 or TRBV12-4 and TRBJ1-1; 7 positions agree with TRBD1. CDR3 length: 14 amino acids. The ends lost 6 bases at V and 11 bases at J; junction bases unmatched: 15.

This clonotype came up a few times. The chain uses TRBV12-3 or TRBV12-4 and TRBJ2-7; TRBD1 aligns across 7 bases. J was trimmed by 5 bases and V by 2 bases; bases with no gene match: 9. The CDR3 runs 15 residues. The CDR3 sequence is CASSLLEGATDEQYF. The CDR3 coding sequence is TGTGCCAGCAGTTTACTTGAGGGGGCTACTGACGAGCAGTACTTC.

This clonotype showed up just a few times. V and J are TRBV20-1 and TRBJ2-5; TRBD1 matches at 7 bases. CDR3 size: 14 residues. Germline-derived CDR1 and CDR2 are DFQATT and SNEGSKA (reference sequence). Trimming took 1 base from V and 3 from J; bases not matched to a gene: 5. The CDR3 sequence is CSARGQGVEETQYF. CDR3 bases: TGCAGTGCTAGAGGTCAGGGGGTCGAAGAGACCCAGTACTTC.

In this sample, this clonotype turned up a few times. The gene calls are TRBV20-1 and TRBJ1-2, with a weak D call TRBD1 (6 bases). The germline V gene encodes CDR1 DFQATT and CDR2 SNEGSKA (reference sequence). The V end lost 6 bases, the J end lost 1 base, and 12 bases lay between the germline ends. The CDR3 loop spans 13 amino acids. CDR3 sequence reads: CSARDRFNYGYTF. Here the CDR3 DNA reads TGCAGTGCCCGCGACAGGTTTAACTATGGCTACACCTTC.

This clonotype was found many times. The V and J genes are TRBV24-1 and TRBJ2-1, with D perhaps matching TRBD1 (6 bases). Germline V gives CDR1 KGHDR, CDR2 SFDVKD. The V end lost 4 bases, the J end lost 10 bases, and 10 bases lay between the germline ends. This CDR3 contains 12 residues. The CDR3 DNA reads TGTGCCACCAGTGACAGCGACAGGGAGCAGTTCTTC. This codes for CATSDSDREQFF.

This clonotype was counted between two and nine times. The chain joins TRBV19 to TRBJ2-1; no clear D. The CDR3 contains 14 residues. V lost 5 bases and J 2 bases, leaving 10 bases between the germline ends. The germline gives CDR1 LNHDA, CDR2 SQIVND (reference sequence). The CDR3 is CASSEVVTYNEQFF. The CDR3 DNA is TGTGCCAGTAGTGAGGTAGTAACCTACAATGAGCAGTTCTTC. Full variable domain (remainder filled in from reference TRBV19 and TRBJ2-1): DGGITQSPKYLFRKEGQNVTLSCEQNLNHDAMYWYRQDPGQGLRLIYYSQIVNDFQKGDIAEGYSVSREKKESFPLTVTSAQKNPTAFYLCASSEVVTYNEQFFGPGTRLTVL.

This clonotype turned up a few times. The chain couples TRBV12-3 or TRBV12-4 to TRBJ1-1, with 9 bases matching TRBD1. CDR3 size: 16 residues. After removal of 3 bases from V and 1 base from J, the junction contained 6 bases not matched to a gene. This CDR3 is CASSLPPGQGNTEAFF. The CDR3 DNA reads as TGTGCCAGCAGTTTGCCCCCGGGACAGGGGAACACTGAAGCTTTCTTT.

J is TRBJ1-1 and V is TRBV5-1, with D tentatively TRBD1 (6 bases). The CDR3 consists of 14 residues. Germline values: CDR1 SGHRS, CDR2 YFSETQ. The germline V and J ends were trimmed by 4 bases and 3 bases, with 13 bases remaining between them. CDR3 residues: CASSQSPGDTEAFF. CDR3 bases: TGCGCCAGCAGCCAGTCTCCAGGGGACACTGAAGCTTTCTTT. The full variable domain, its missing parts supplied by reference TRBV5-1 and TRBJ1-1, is KAGVTQTPRYLIKTRGQQVTLSCSPISGHRSVSWYQQTPGQGLQFLFEYFSETQRNKGNFPGRFSGRQFSNSRSEMNVSTLELGDSALYLCASSQSPGDTEAFFGQGTRLTVV.

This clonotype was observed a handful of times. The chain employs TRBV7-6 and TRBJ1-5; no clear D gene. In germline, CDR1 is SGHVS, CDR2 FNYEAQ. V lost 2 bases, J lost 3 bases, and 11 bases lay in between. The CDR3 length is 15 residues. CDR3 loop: CASSLQSGVNQPQHF. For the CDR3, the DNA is TGTGCCAGCAGCTTACAAAGTGGGGTCAATCAGCCCCAGCATTTT.

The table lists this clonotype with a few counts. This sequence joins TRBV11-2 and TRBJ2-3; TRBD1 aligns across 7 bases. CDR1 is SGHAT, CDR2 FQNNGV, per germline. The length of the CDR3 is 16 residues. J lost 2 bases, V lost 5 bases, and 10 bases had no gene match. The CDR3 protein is CASSATTGPSTDTQYF. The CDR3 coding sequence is TGTGCCAGCAGCGCTACGACAGGGCCATCCACAGATACGCAGTATTTT.

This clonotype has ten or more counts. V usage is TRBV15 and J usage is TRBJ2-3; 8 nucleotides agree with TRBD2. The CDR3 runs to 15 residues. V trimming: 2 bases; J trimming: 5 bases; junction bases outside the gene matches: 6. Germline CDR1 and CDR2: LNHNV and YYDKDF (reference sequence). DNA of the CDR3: TGTGCCACCAGCAGACCAGCGGGAGAGGGAGATACGCAGTATTTT. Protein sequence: CATSRPAGEGDTQYF.

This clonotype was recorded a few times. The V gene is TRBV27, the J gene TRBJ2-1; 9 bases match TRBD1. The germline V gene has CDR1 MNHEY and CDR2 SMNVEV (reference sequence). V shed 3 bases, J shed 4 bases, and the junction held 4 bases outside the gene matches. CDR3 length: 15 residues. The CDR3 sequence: CASSLGQGQYNEQFF. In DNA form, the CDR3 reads TGTGCCAGCAGTTTGGGACAGGGCCAGTACAATGAGCAGTTCTTC.

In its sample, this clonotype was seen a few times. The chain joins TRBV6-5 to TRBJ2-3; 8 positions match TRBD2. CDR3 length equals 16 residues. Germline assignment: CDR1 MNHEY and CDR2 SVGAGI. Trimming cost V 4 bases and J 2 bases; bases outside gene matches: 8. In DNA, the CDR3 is TGTGCCAGCAGTTTGCGGGTAGCGGGGACCACAGATACGCAGTATTTT. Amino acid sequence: CASSLRVAGTTDTQYF.

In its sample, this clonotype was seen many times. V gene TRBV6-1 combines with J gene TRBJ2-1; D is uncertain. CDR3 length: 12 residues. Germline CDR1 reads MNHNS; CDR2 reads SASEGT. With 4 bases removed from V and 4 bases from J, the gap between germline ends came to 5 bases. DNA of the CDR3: TGTGCCAGCAGTGCCATTTACAATGAGCAGTTCTTC. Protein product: CASSAIYNEQFF.

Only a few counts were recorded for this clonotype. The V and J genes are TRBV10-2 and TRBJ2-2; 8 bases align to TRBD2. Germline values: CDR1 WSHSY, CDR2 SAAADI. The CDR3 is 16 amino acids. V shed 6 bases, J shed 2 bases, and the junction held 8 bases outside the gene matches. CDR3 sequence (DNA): TGCGCCAGCAGACCCGCTAGCGGGCAAAACACCGGGGAGCTGTTTTTT. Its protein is CASRPASGQNTGELFF.

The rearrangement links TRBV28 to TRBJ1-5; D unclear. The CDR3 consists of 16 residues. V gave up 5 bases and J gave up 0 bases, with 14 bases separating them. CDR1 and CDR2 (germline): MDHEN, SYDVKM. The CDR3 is CASSQRAPYSNQPQHF. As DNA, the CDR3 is TGTGCCAGCAGTCAAAGGGCACCTTATAGCAATCAGCCCCAGCATTTT. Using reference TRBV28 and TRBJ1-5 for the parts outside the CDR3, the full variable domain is DVKVTQSSRYLVKRTGEKVFLECVQDMDHENMFWYRQDPGLGLRLIYFSYDVKMKEKGDIPEGYSVSREKKERFSLILESASTNQTSMYLCASSQRAPYSNQPQHFGDGTRLSIL.

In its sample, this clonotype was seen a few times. The CDR3 nucleotides read TGTGCCAGCAGTGAACGTAGCTACGAGCAGTACTTC. This gives the protein CASSERSYEQYF. The chain employs TRBV25-1 and TRBJ2-7; D is unresolved. Between the trimmed V and J ends, which lost 2 bases and 3 bases, there was a span of 5 bases. CDR1 MGHDK and CDR2 SYGVNS come from the germline V gene. This CDR3 has 12 amino acids.

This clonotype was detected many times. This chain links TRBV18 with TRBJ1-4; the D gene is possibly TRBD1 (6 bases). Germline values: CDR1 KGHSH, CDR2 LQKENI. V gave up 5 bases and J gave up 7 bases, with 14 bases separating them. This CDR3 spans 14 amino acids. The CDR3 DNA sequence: TGTGCCAGCTCAGAAAACAGGGATGGTGAAAAACTGTTTTTT. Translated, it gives CASSENRDGEKLFF.

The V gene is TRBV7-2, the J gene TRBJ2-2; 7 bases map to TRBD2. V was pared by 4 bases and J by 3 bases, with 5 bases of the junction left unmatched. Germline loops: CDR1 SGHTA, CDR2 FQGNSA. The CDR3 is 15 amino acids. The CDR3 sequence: CASSWVGGDTGELFF. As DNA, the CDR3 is TGTGCCAGCAGCTGGGTTGGGGGGGACACCGGGGAGCTGTTTTTT.

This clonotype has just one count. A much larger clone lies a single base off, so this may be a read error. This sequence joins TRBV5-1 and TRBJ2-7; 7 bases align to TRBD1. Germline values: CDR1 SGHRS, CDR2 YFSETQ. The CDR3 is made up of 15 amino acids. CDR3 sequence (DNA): TGCGCCAGCAGCTCGCCGGGACAGAGGACCCACGAGAAGTACTTC. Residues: CASSSPGQRTHEKYF.